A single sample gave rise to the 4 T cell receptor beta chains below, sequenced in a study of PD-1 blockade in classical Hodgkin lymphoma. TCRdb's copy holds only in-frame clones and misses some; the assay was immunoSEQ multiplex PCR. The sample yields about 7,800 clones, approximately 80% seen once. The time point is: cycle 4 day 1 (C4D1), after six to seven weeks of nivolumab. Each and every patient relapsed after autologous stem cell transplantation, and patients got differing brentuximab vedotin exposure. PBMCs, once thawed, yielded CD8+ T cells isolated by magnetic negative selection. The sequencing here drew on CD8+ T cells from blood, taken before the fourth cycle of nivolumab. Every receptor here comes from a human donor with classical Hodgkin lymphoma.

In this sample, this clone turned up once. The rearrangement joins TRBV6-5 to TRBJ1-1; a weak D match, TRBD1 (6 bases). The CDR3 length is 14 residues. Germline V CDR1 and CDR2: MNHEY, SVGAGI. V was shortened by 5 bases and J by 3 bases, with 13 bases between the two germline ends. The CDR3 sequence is CASSRTAPYTEAFF. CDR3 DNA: TGTGCCAGCAGTAGGACAGCGCCTTACACTGAAGCTTTCTTT.

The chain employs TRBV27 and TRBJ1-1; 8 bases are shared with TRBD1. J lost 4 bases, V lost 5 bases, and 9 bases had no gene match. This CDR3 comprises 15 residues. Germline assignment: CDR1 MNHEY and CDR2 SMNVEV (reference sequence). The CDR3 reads CASSPRTGRTTEAFF. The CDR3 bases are TGTGCCAGCAGTCCCCGGACAGGGCGGACCACTGAAGCTTTCTTT.

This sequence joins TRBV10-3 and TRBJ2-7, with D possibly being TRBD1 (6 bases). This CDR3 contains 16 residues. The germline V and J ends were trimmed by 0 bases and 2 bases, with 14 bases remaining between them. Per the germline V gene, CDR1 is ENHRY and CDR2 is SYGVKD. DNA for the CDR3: TGTGCCATCAGTGAGTCGGGGGCAGGCTGGACCTACGAGCAGTACTTC. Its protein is CAISESGAGWTYEQYF.

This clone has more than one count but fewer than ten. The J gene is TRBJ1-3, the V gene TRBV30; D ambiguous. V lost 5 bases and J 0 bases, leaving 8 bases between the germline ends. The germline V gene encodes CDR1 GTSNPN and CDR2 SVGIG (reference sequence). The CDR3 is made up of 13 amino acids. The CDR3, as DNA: TGTGCCTGGGACACTACCTCTGGAAACACCATATATTTT. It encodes CAWDTTSGNTIYF. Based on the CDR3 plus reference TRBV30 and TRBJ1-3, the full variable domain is SQTIHQWPATLVQPVGSPLSLECTVEGTSNPNLYWYRQAAGRGLQLLFYSVGIGQISSEVPQNLSASRPQDRQFILSSKKLLLSDSGFYLCAWDTTSGNTIYFGEGSWLTVV.